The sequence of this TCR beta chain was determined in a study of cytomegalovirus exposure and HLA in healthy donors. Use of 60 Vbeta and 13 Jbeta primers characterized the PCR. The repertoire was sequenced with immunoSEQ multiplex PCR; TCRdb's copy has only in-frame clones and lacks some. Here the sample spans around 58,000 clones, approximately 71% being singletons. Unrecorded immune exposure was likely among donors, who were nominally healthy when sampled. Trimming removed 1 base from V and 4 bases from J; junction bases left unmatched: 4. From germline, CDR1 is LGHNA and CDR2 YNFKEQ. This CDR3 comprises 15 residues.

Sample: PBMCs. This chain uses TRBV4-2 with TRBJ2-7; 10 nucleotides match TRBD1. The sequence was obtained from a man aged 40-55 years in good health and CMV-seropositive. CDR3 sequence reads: CASSQGEGQGYEQYF. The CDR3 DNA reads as TGTGCCAGCAGCCAAGGAGAGGGACAGGGGTACGAGCAGTACTTC.